This T cell receptor beta chain comes out of a study of kidney transplant recipient with SARS-CoV-2 infection. This CDR3 contains 13 residues. V lost 1 base and J lost 15, with 16 bases in between. Per the germline V gene, CDR1 is SGHVS and CDR2 is FQNEAQ. Each CDR3 protein is one row after TCRdb ran MiXCR on the reads. The sample contains some 220,000 distinct CDR3 sequences, around 26% of which appear only once. The specimen was a blood sample, collected at baseline and on roughly day 110 from a kidney transplant recipient. J is TRBJ2-1 and V is TRBV7-8; the D gene is possibly TRBD2 (5 bases). The receptor was derived from a male patient younger than 45 who had COVID-19 and was a kidney transplant recipient. Some T cells may have originated in the graft donor. The CDR3 sequence: CASSLEEGSTGFF. CDR3 DNA sequence: TGTGCCAGCAGCTTAGAAGAGGGATCAACGGGGTTCTTC. Based on the CDR3 plus reference TRBV7-8 and TRBJ2-1, the full variable domain is GAGVSQSPRYKVAKRGQDVALRCDPISGHVSLFWYQQALGQGPEFLTYFQNEAQLDKSGLPSDRFFAERPEGSVSTLKIQRTQQEDSAVYLCASSLEEGSTGFFGPGTRLTVL.